This TCR beta chain stems from a study of T cells in Graves' hyperthyroidism and ophthalmopathy. General study points: From stable hyperthyroidism, ophthalmopathy was separated by a 13 V-J model. Within blood appeared most thyroid clonotypes that had expanded above 0.001.

A patient was excluded if there was uncontrolled infection, other autoimmune disease, pregnancy or lactation. Researchers took RNA transcripts and amplified the TCR beta CDR3 regions from them. The HTBI set primed first-round TCR CDR3 RT-PCR. TCRdb reprocessed the multiplex PCR reads with MiXCR, giving one entry per CDR3 protein. Of 370,000 or so distinct CDR3 sequences listed, 13% are singletons. Trimming at V came to 6 bases and at J to 0 bases, leaving 10 bases not matched to a gene. The CDR3 spans 17 residues. This clonotype was seen many times. The target antigen is unknown. The V and J genes are TRBV12-3 or TRBV12-4 and TRBJ2-3, with 9 bases that match TRBD1. The material sequenced was blood. The TCR originated in a man between 25 and 39 years old with Graves' hyperthyroidism that later progressed to Graves' ophthalmopathy. The CDR3 is CASRNPRGQGSTDTQYF. The CDR3 DNA reads TGTGCCAGCAGAAACCCAAGGGGACAGGGAAGCACAGATACGCAGTATTTT.